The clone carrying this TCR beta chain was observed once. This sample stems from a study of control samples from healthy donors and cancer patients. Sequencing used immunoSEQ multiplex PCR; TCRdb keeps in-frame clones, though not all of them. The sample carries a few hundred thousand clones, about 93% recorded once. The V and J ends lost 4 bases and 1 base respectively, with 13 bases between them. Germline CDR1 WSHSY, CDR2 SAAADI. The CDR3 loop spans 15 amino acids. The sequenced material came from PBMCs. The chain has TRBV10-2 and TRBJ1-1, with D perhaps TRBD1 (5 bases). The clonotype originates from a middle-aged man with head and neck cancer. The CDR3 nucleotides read TGCGCCAGCAGTGGGTCCAGGGCTGGGAACACTGAAGCTTTCTTT. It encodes CASSGSRAGNTEAFF.